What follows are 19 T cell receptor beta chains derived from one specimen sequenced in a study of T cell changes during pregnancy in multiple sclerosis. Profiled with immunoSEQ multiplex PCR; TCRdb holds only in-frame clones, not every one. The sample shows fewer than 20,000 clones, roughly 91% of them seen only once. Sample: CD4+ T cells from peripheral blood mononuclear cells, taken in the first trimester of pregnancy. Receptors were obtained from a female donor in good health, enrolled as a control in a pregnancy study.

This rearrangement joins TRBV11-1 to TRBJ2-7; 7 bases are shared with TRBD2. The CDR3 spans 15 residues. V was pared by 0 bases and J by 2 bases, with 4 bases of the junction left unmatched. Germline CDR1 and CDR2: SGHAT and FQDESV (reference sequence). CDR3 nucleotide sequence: TGTGCCAGCAGCTTAGCGCCGGGGGGTACCTACGAGCAGTACTTC. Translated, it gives CASSLAPGGTYEQYF.

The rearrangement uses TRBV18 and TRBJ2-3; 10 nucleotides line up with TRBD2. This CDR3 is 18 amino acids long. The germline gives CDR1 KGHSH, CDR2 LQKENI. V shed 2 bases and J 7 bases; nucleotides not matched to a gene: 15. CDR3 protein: CASSPSPSGSRETNTQYF. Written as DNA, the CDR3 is TGTGCCAGCTCACCATCCCCTAGCGGGAGCCGAGAGACGAATACGCAGTATTTT.

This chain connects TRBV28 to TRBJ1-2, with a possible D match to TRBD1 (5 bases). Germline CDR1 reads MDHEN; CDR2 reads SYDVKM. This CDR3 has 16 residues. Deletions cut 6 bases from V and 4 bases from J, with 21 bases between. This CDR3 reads CASRPPAGRSSYGYTF. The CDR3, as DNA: TGTGCCAGCAGGCCCCCGGCAGGGCGCTCCAGCTATGGCTACACCTTC.

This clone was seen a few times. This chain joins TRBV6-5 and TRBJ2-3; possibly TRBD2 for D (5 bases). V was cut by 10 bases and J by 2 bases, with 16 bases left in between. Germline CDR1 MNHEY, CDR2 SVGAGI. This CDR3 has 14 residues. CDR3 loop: CATQYRGVTDTQYF. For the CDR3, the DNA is TGTGCCACCCAATACCGGGGTGTCACAGATACGCAGTATTTT.

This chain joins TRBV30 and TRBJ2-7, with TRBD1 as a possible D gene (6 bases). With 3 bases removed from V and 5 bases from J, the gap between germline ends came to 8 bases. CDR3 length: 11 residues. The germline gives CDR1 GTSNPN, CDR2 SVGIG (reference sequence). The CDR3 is CAWRDRNEQYF. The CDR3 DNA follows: TGTGCCTGGAGGGACAGAAACGAGCAGTACTTC.

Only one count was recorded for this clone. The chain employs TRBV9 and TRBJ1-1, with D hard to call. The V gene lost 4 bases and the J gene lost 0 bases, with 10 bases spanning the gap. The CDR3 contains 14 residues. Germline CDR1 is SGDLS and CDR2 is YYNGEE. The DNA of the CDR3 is TGTGCCAGCAGCCCGCGACTGCTGAACACTGAAGCTTTCTTT. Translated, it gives CASSPRLLNTEAFF.

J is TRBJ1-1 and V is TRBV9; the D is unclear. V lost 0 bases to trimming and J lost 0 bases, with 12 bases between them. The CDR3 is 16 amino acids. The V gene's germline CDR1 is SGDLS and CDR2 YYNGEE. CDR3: CASSVDISPLNTEAFF. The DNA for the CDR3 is TGTGCCAGCAGCGTAGATATTTCTCCCCTGAACACTGAAGCTTTCTTT.

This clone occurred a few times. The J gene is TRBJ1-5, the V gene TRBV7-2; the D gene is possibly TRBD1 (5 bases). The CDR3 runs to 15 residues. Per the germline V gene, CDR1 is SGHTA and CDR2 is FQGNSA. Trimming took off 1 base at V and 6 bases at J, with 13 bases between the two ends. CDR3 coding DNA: TGTGCCAGCAGCTTAGGGGGGGTTAGCGGTCAGCCCCAGCATTTT. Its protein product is CASSLGGVSGQPQHF.

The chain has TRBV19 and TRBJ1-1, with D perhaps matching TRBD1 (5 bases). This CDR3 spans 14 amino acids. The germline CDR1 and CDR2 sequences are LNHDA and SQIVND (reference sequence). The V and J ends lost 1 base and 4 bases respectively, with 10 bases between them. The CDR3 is CASSIAGRGTEAFF. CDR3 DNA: TGTGCCAGTAGTATAGCAGGGAGGGGCACTGAAGCTTTCTTT.

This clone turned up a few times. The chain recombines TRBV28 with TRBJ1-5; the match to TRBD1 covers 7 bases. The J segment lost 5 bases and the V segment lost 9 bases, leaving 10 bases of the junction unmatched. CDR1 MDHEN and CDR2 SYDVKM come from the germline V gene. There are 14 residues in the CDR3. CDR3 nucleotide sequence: TGTGCCAGTCGAGTACAGGGGAAACATCAGCCCCAGCATTTT. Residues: CASRVQGKHQPQHF. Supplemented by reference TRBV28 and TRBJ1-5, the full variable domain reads DVKVTQSSRYLVKRTGEKVFLECVQDMDHENMFWYRQDPGLGLRLIYFSYDVKMKEKGDIPEGYSVSREKKERFSLILESASTNQTSMYLCASRVQGKHQPQHFGDGTRLSIL.

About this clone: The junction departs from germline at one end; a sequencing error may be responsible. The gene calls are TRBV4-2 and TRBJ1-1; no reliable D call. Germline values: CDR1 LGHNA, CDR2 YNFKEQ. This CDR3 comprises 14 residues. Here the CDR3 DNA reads TGTGCCAGCAGCCAAAACACCGGGAACGCTGAAGCTTTCTTT. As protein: CASSQNTGNAEAFF.

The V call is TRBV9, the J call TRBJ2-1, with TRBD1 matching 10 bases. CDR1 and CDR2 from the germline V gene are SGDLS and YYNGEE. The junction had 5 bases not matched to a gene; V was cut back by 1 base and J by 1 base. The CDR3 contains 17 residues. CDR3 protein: CASSVPRGQGSYNEQFF. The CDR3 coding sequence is TGTGCCAGCAGCGTACCGAGGGGACAGGGGTCCTACAATGAGCAGTTCTTC.

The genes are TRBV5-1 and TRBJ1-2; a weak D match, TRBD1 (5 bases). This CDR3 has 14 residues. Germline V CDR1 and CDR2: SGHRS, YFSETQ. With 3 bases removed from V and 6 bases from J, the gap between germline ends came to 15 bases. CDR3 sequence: CASSSSGTSNGYTF. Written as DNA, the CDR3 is TGCGCCAGCAGCTCGAGCGGGACGTCGAATGGCTACACCTTC.

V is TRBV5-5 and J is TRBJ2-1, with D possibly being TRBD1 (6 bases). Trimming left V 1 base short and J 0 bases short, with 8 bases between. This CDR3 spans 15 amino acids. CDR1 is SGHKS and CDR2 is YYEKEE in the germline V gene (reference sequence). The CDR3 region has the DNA TGTGCCAGCAGCTTGACAGGGAGCTCCTACAATGAGCAGTTCTTC. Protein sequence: CASSLTGSSYNEQFF.

Written as DNA, the CDR3 is TGTGCCAGCAGCTTAGCCCGGACAGATGGACGTGGCTACACCTTC. Its translation: CASSLARTDGRGYTF. The chain couples TRBV7-2 to TRBJ1-2; TRBD1 might be the D (6 bases). Between the trimmed V and J ends, which lost 0 bases and 7 bases, there was a span of 15 bases. The germline V gene encodes CDR1 SGHTA and CDR2 FQGNSA. The CDR3 is 15 amino acids.

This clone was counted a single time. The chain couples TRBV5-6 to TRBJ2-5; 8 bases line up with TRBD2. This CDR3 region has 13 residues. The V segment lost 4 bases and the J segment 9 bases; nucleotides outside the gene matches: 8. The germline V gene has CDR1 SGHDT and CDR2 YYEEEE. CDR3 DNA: TGTGCCAGCAGCGGACTAGCAGGCGGGCCCCAGTACTTC. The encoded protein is CASSGLAGGPQYF.

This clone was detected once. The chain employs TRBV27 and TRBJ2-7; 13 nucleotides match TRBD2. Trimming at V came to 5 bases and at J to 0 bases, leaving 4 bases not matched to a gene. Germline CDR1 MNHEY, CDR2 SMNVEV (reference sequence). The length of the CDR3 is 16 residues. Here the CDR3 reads CASSAGLAGASYEQYF. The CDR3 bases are TGTGCCAGCAGTGCTGGACTAGCGGGGGCCTCCTACGAGCAGTACTTC.

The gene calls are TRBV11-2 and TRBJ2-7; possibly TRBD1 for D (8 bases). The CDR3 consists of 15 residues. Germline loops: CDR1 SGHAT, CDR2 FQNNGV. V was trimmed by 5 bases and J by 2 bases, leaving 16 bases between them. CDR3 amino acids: CASSPGQGGTYEQYF. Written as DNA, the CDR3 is TGTGCCAGCAGCCCCGGACAGGGAGGGACCTACGAGCAGTACTTC. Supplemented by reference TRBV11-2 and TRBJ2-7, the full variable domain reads EAGVAQSPRYKIIEKRQSVAFWCNPISGHATLYWYQQILGQGPKLLIQFQNNGVVDDSQLPKDRFSAERLKGVDSTLKIQPAKLEDSAVYLCASSPGQGGTYEQYFGPGTRLTVT.

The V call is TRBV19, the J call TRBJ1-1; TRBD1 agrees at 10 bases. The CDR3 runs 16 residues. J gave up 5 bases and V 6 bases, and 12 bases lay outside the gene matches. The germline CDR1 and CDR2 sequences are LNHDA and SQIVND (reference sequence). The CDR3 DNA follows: TGTGCCAGTAGCCCAGGCCGACAGGGGGCAAGAACTGAAGCTTTCTTT. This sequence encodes CASSPGRQGARTEAFF. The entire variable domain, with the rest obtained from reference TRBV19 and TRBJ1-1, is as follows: DGGITQSPKYLFRKEGQNVTLSCEQNLNHDAMYWYRQDPGQGLRLIYYSQIVNDFQKGDIAEGYSVSREKKESFPLTVTSAQKNPTAFYLCASSPGRQGARTEAFFGQGTRLTVV.